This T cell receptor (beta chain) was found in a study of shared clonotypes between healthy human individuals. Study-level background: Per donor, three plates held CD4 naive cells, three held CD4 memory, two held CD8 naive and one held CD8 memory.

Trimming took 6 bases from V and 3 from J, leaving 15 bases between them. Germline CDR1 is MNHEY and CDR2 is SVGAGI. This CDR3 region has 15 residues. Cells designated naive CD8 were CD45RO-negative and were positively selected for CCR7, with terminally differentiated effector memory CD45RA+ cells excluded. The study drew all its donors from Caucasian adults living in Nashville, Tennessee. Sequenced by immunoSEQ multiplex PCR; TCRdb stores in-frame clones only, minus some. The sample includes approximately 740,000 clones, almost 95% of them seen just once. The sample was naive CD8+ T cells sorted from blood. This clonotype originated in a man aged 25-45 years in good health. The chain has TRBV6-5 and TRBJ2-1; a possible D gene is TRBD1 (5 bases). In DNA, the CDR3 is TGTGCCAGCAGCCTGCAGGGTTATGGCTACAATGAGCAGTTCTTC. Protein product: CASSLQGYGYNEQFF.